These 9 T cell receptor beta chains came from one sample sequenced in a study of blood T cell repertoires in COVID-19. Generated by immunoSEQ multiplex PCR, the TCRdb table keeps only in-frame clones and is missing some. The sample records 150,000 or so clones, about 87% being singletons. The sample was peripheral blood. These TCRs come from a man in his sixties with COVID-19, enrolled during active disease.

V and J are TRBV23-1 and TRBJ1-1; possible D gene TRBD1, 6 bases. TRBV23-1 is classed as an ORF, of uncertain function. There are 12 residues in the CDR3. V was cut by 4 bases and J by 10 bases, with 13 bases left in between. For the CDR3, the DNA is TGCGCCAGCAGTCGAATTGGCAGGGGAGCTTTCTTT. Protein sequence: CASSRIGRGAFF.

The V gene is TRBV27, the J gene TRBJ1-2, with TRBD1 matching over 7 bases. Germline-derived CDR1 and CDR2 are MNHEY and SMNVEV (reference sequence). After removal of 2 bases from V and 8 bases from J, the junction contained 8 bases not matched to a gene. CDR3 length: 14 residues. CDR3 nucleotide sequence: TGTGCCAGCAGTTTAGGGCAGGGGGATCGGGGCTACACCTTC. This gives the protein CASSLGQGDRGYTF.

This chain connects TRBV11-2 to TRBJ1-5; 7 nucleotides align to TRBD1. This CDR3 contains 15 residues. J gave up 5 bases and V 5 bases, and 9 bases lay outside the gene matches. Germline V gene data show CDR1 as SGHAT and CDR2 as FQNNGV. Here the CDR3 DNA reads TGTGCCAGCAGCAAAGGCCAGGGGGTAGATCAGCCCCAGCATTTT. Translation gives CASSKGQGVDQPQHF. Together with reference TRBV11-2 and TRBJ1-5, the CDR3 gives the full variable domain: EAGVAQSPRYKIIEKRQSVAFWCNPISGHATLYWYQQILGQGPKLLIQFQNNGVVDDSQLPKDRFSAERLKGVDSTLKIQPAKLEDSAVYLCASSKGQGVDQPQHFGDGTRLSIL.

Only one count was recorded for this clone. The rearrangement joins TRBV27 to TRBJ1-1; D is perhaps TRBD1 (5 bases). Germline values: CDR1 MNHEY, CDR2 SMNVEV (reference sequence). Between the trimmed V and J ends, which lost 5 bases and 1 base, there was a span of 20 bases. The CDR3 contains 17 residues. The CDR3 spells CASSTTGRGNKNTEAFF. CDR3 DNA: TGTGCCAGCAGTACAACCGGCCGGGGGAACAAGAACACTGAAGCTTTCTTT.

V gene TRBV24-1 combines with J gene TRBJ2-2, with a weak D call TRBD1 (6 bases). The CDR3 loop spans 17 amino acids. Germline V gives CDR1 KGHDR, CDR2 SFDVKD. V lost 0 bases to trimming and J lost 6 bases, with 16 bases between them. The CDR3 loop is CATSDLGSRGAAGELFF. The CDR3 DNA is TGTGCCACCAGTGATTTGGGGAGCAGGGGAGCGGCCGGGGAGCTGTTTTTT.

For the CDR3, the DNA is TGTGCCAGCAGCCCTAGGCCCGAGCAGTACTTC. Residues: CASSPRPEQYF. The chain uses TRBV11-3 and TRBJ2-7; no definite D call. Trimming took off 5 bases at V and 6 bases at J, with 8 bases between the two ends. There are 11 residues in the CDR3. Germline V gene sequence: CDR1 SGHNT, CDR2 YENEEA.

The chain recombines TRBV6-1 with TRBJ1-5; maybe TRBD1 (5 bases). V lost 0 bases and J 6 bases, leaving 6 bases between the germline ends. Germline CDR1 and CDR2: MNHNS and SASEGT. This CDR3 has 13 residues. CDR3 region: CASSEAGGQPQHF. The CDR3 bases are TGTGCCAGCAGTGAAGCGGGGGGTCAGCCCCAGCATTTT.

This clone was recorded only once. The chain employs TRBV4-3 and TRBJ1-5, with D hard to call. Trimming took off 0 bases at V and 4 bases at J, with 13 bases between the two ends. CDR3 length: 16 residues. Germline CDR1 and CDR2: LGHNA and YSLEER. The CDR3 loop reads CASSQDPSVRNQPQHF. CDR3 nucleotide sequence: TGCGCCAGCAGCCAAGACCCCTCGGTACGGAATCAGCCCCAGCATTTT.

The rearrangement uses TRBV7-9 and TRBJ2-7; no clear D gene. This CDR3 comprises 14 residues. Germline-derived CDR1 and CDR2 are SEHNR and FQNEAQ (reference sequence). Trimming removed 5 bases from V and 4 bases from J, with 15 bases in between. The CDR3 DNA reads as TGTGCCAGCAGCCCCGAAGAACTGAGTTACGAGCAGTACTTC. Translated: CASSPEELSYEQYF.